What follows is one T cell receptor beta chain and its context. Its antigen is undetermined. Repertoires were generated with immunoSEQ multiplex PCR, while TCRdb's copy carries only in-frame clones and drops some. The sample comprises about 160,000 clones, 75% to 95% of which are singletons, and more than 1.3% rests with the top ten. The data stem from a study of T cell responses to AZD1222 COVID-19 vaccine. General study results and limits: Spike-specific TCR breadth and depth grew following two AZD1222 doses.

The TCR sequence derives from an adult in good health. This sample comprised peripheral blood, obtained on day 0 of AZD1222 vaccination.

CDR3 sequence reads: CASSLGTSGNNEQFF. The DNA for the CDR3 is TGTGCCAGCAGCTTAGGGACTAGCGGCAACAATGAGCAGTTCTTC. The chain combines TRBV11-2 with TRBJ2-1; the match to TRBD2 covers 10 bases. CDR1 is SGHAT and CDR2 is FQNNGV in the germline V gene. The CDR3 loop spans 15 amino acids. V lost 1 base, J lost 5 bases, and 2 bases stayed unmatched.